The sequence of this TCR beta chain was determined in a study of Ad26.COV2.S vaccination and SARS-CoV-2 variants. Study details: Recipients of Ad26.COV2.S got it intramuscularly, once or twice 56 days apart. Notes on the study in general: Individuals receiving vaccine had higher spike-specific TCR breadth than placebo recipients did.

Profiled with immunoSEQ multiplex PCR; TCRdb holds only in-frame clones, not every one. The data contain around 340,000 clones, approximately 90% of them singletons. As for treatment: roughly 19 received Ad26.COV2.S at low or high dose, single or two shots; roughly five received placebo; per-sample allocation not given. At day 63 after the first vaccine or placebo injection, samples were drawn. Expressing Wuhan-strain SARS-CoV-2 spike, an Ad26 vector served as the vaccine. The length of the CDR3 is 14 residues. V was pared by 4 bases and J by 2 bases, with 13 bases between. CDR1 and CDR2 (germline): SGDLS, YYNGEE. A word on this clone: What it binds is unknown.

The chain joins TRBV9 to TRBJ2-7; D ambiguous. The specimen comprised peripheral blood, sampled in a trial of Ad26.COV2.S vaccine versus placebo. This receptor was taken from a person between 18 and 59 years old who received the Ad26.COV2.S COVID-19 vaccine or a placebo. The CDR3 DNA is TGTGCCAGCAGCCCCGGGCCCTACCCCTACGAGCAGTACTTC. Amino acids: CASSPGPYPYEQYF.